The entry below describes one T cell receptor beta chain. V lost 8 bases, J lost 9 bases, and 17 bases lay in between. CDR1 MNHEY and CDR2 SMNVEV come from the germline V gene (reference sequence). The CDR3 covers 13 residues. Sequenced by immunoSEQ multiplex PCR; TCRdb stores in-frame clones only, minus some. Of 140,000 to 150,000 clones in the sample, about 89% were seen once. This entry comes from a study of T cell responses to AZD1222 COVID-19 vaccine. The source is an adult in good health. The chain has TRBV27 and TRBJ1-5; TRBD1 is a possible D gene (5 bases). Source: peripheral blood, taken on day 0 of AZD1222 vaccination. In DNA, the CDR3 is TGTGCCAGCGGGGCAGACCGGGAACGGCCCCAGCATTTT. It translates to CASGADRERPQHF.